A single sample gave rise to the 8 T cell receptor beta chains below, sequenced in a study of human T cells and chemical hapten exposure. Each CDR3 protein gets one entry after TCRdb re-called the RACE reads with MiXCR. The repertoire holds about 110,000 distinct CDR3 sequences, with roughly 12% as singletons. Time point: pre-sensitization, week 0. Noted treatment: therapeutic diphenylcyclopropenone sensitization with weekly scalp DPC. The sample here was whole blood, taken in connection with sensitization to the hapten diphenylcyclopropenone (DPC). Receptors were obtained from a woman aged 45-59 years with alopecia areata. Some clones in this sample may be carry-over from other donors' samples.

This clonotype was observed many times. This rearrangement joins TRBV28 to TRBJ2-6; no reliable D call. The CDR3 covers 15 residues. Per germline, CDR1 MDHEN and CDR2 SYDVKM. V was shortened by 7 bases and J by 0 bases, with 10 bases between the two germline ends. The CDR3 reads CASMGTFSGANVLTF. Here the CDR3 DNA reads TGTGCCAGCATGGGTACCTTCTCTGGGGCCAACGTCCTGACTTTC.

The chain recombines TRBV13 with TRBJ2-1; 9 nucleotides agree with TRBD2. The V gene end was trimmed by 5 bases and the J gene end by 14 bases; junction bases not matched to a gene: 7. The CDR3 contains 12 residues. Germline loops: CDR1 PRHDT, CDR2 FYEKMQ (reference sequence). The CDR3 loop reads CASSKESGRKFF. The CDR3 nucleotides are TGTGCCAGCAGCAAAGAGAGCGGGAGGAAGTTCTTC.

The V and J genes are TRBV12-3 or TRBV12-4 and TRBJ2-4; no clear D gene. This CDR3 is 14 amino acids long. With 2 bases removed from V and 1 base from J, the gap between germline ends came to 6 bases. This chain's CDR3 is CASSLYGAKNIQYF. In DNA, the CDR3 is TGTGCCAGCAGTTTATACGGGGCCAAAAACATTCAGTACTTC.

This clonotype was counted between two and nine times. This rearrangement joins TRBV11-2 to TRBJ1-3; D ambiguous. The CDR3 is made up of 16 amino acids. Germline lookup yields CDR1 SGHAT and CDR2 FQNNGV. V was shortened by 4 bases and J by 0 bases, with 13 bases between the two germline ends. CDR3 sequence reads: CASSSHFSSSGNTIYF. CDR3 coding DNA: TGTGCCAGCAGCTCCCACTTCTCCAGCTCTGGAAACACCATATATTTT.

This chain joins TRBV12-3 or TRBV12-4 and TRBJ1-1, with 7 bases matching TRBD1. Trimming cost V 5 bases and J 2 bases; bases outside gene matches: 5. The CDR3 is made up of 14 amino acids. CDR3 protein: CASSTGVINTEAFF. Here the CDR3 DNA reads TGTGCCAGCAGTACAGGGGTCATAAACACTGAAGCTTTCTTT.

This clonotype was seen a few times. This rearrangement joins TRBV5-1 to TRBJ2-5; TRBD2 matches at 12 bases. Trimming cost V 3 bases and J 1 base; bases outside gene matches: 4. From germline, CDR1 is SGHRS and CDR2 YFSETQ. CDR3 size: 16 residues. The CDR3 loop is CASSSGLAGRQETQYF. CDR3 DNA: TGCGCCAGCAGCTCAGGACTAGCGGGGCGCCAAGAGACCCAGTACTTC.

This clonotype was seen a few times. CDR3 residues: CASKTEPLSNQPQHF. The CDR3 coding sequence is TGTGCCAGCAAGACGGAACCACTTAGCAATCAGCCCCAGCATTTT. The chain employs TRBV6-1 and TRBJ1-5; D remains ambiguous. The V gene lost 7 bases and the J gene lost 0 bases, with 13 bases spanning the gap. Germline V gene data show CDR1 as MNHNS and CDR2 as SASEGT. This CDR3 spans 15 amino acids.

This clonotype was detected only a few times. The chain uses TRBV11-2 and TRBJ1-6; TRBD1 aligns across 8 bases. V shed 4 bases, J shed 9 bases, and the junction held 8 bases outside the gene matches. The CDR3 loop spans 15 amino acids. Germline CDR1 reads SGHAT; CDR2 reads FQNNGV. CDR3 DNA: TGTGCCAGCAGCTCACAGGGGGAGGTCGGTTCACCCCTCCACTTT. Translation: CASSSQGEVGSPLHF.